The TCR beta chain described here comes from a study of OX40 agonist ivuxolimab in advanced cancers. Sequencing used immunoSEQ multiplex PCR; TCRdb keeps in-frame clones, though not all of them. The profile shows tens of thousands of clones, 92% of them singletons. This CDR3 region has 15 residues. Germline CDR1 and CDR2: SGHKS and YYEKEE (reference sequence). After removal of 2 bases from V and 1 base from J, the junction contained 5 bases not matched to a gene. The source material was CD4+ or CD8+ T cells sorted from blood, sampled in a trial of the OX40 agonist ivuxolimab. The chain combines TRBV5-5 with TRBJ1-2; 7 nucleotides agree with TRBD1. This TCR came from an adult with an advanced solid tumor such as melanoma, head and neck, liver or kidney cancer. CDR3 protein: CASSLRDSFNYGYTF. The CDR3 DNA is TGTGCCAGCAGCTTAAGGGACAGCTTTAACTATGGCTACACCTTC.